Listed here are 8 T cell receptor beta chains from one sample, sequenced in a study of T cell repertoires in cytomegalovirus infection. TCRdb reanalysed the reads using MiXCR and keeps one entry per CDR3 protein. Here the sample spans approximately 260,000 distinct CDR3 sequences, less than 25% being singletons. No antigens are known for them. The source material was cultured PBMCs, sampled from culture after CMV antigen stimulation. These receptors were collected from a human donor in good health (CMV status not recorded). Some clones in this sample may be carry-over from other donors' samples.

To note about this clonotype: Given a much more abundant clone one base away, this may be a read error. The rearrangement joins TRBV6-2 or TRBV6-3 to TRBJ2-7; D perhaps matches TRBD2 (5 bases). The CDR3 spans 12 residues. Germline CDR1 MNHEY, CDR2 SVGEGT. Trimming took off 5 bases at V and 6 bases at J, with 11 bases between the two ends. The CDR3 nucleotides read TGTGCCAGCAGTCACCCGGGATCCGAGCAGTACGTC. Translation: CASSHPGSEQYV.

The chain recombines TRBV15 with TRBJ2-3; possible D gene TRBD2, 6 bases. This CDR3 region has 17 residues. V was clipped by 1 base and J by 2 bases, with 16 bases between them. Germline CDR1 is LNHNV and CDR2 is YYDKDF (reference sequence). The CDR3 nucleotides are TGTGCCACCAGCAGAGGCCTCGGGGGTGTCCTCACAGATACGCAGTATTTT. It encodes CATSRGLGGVLTDTQYF.

Only one count was recorded for this clonotype. The chain carries TRBV6-5 and TRBJ2-1; 7 positions match TRBD1. With 6 bases clipped from V and 6 bases from J, the junction kept 11 bases outside the gene matches. Germline assignment: CDR1 MNHEY and CDR2 SVGAGI. This CDR3 spans 15 amino acids. The CDR3 here is CASSYPRGSVNEQFF. In nucleotides, the CDR3 is TGTGCCAGCAGCTACCCCAGGGGGTCCGTCAATGAGCAGTTCTTC.

This clonotype has more than one count but fewer than ten. V usage is TRBV6-1 and J usage is TRBJ2-5; no clear D gene. V shed 5 bases and J shed 3 bases, with 13 bases lying between them. The CDR3 spans 14 residues. CDR1 and CDR2 from the germline V gene are MNHNS and SASEGT. The CDR3 loop reads CASSYGWGKETQYF. The DNA of the CDR3 is TGTGCCAGCAGTTACGGGTGGGGTAAAGAGACCCAGTACTTC.

This clonotype appeared many times. The chain couples TRBV7-2 to TRBJ2-1; a weak D match, TRBD2 (6 bases). Per germline, CDR1 SGHTA and CDR2 FQGNSA. The CDR3 is 11 amino acids. The V end lost 7 bases, the J end lost 10 bases, and 11 bases lay between the germline ends. The CDR3 DNA follows: TGTGCCAGCACCAACGGAGGGGAGCAGTTCTTC. It yields the protein CASTNGGEQFF.

The chain carries TRBV27 and TRBJ1-2; D is uncertain. CDR1 is MNHEY and CDR2 is SMNVEV in the germline V gene (reference sequence). V lost 5 bases and J lost 6, with 13 bases in between. The CDR3 loop spans 13 amino acids. CDR3 nucleotides: TGTGCCAGCAGTCCGATCCTTCGGGATGGCTACACCTTC. Translating it yields CASSPILRDGYTF.

The chain combines TRBV7-2 with TRBJ2-3, with 13 bases that match TRBD2. V dropped 5 bases and J dropped 4; count of bases not matched to a gene: 9. Germline V gene lookup returns CDR1 SGHTA and CDR2 FQGNSA. The CDR3 extends over 17 amino acids. The chain's CDR3 is CASSPGLAGVPSDTQYF. CDR3 nucleotides: TGTGCCAGCAGCCCCGGACTAGCGGGAGTTCCTTCAGATACGCAGTATTTT.

This chain links TRBV6-1 with TRBJ2-2; D gene ambiguous. This CDR3 is 15 amino acids long. In germline, CDR1 is MNHNS, CDR2 SASEGT. Trimming shortened V by 7 bases and J by 1 base, and 13 bases separated the two germline ends. This CDR3 is CASNKESGNTGELFF. The CDR3 coding sequence is TGTGCCAGCAATAAGGAATCGGGGAACACCGGGGAGCTGTTTTTT.